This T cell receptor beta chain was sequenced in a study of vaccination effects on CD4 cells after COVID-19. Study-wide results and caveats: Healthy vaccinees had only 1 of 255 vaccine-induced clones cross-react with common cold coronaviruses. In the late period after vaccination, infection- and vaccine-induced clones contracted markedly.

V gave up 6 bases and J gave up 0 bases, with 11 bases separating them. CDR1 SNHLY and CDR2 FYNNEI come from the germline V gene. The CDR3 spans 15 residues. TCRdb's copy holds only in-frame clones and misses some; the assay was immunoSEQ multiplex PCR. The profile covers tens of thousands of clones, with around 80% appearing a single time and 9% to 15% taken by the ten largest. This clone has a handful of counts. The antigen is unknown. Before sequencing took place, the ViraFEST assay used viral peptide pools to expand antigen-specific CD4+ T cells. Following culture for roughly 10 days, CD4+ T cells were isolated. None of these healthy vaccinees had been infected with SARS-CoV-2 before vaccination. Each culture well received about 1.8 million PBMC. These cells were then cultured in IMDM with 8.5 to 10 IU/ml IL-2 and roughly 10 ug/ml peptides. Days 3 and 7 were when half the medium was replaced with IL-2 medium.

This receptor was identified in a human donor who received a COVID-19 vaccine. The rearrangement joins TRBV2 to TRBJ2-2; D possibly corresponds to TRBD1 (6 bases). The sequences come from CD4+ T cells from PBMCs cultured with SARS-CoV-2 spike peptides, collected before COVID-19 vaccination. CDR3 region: CASSLWGPNTGELFF. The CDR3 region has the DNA TGTGCCAGCAGCTTGTGGGGGCCGAACACCGGGGAGCTGTTTTTT. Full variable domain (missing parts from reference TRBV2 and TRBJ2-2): EPEVTQTPSHQVTQMGQEVILRCVPISNHLYFYWYRQILGQKVEFLVSFYNNEISEKSEIFDDQFSVERPDGSNFTLKIRSTKLEDSAMYFCASSLWGPNTGELFFGEGSRLTVL.